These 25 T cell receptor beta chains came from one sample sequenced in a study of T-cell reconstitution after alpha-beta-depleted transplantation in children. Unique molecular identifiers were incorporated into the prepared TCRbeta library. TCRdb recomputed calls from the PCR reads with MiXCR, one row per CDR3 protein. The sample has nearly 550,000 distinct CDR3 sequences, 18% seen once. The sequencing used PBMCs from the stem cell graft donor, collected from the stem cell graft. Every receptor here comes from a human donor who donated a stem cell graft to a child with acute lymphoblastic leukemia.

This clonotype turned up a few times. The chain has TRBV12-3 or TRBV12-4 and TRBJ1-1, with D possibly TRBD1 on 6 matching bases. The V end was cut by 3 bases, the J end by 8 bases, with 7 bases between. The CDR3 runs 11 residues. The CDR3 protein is CASSFRGEAFF. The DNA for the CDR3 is TGTGCCAGCAGTTTCAGGGGAGAAGCTTTCTTT.

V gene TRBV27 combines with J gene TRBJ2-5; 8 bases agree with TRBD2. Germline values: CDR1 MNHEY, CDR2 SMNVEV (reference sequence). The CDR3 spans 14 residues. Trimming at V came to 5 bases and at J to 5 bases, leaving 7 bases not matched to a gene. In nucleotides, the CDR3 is TGTGCCAGCAGTACCAGACTAGCGTTTGAGACCCAGTACTTC. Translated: CASSTRLAFETQYF.

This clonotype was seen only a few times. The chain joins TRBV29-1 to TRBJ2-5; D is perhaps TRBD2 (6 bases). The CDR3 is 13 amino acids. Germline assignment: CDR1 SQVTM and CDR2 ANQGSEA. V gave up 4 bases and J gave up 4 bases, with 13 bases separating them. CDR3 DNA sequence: TGCAGCGTTGGAGGAGGGGACCGAGAGACCCAGTACTTC. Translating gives CSVGGGDRETQYF.

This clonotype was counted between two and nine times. This CDR3 is CASSLEAAKDEQYF. CDR3 sequence (DNA): TGCGCCAGCAGCTTGGAGGCAGCGAAGGACGAGCAGTACTTC. V usage is TRBV5-1 and J usage is TRBJ2-7; D uncertain. CDR3 length: 14 amino acids. Trimming left V 0 bases short and J 5 bases short, with 12 bases between. Germline lookup yields CDR1 SGHRS and CDR2 YFSETQ.

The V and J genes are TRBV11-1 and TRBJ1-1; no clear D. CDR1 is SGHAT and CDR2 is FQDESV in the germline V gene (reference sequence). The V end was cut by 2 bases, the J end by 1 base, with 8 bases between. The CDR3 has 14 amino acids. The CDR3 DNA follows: TGTGCCAGCAGCTTAAGGGTTGCGAACACTGAAGCTTTCTTT. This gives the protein CASSLRVANTEAFF.

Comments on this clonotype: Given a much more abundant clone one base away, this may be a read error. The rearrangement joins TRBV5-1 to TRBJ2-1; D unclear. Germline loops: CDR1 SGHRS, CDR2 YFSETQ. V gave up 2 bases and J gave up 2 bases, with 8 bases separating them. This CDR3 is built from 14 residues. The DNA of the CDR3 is TGCGCCAGCAGCTTCGGCAACACCTACAATGAGCAGTTCTTC. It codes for CASSFGNTYNEQFF.

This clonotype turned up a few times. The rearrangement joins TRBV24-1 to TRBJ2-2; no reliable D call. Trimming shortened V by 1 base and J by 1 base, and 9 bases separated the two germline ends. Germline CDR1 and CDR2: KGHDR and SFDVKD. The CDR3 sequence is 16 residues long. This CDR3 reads CATSDFYPENTGELFF. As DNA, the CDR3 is TGTGCCACCAGTGATTTCTATCCGGAGAACACCGGGGAGCTGTTTTTT.

The chain's CDR3 is CASSHLRDRGDTQYF. The CDR3 bases are TGTGCCAGCAGCCACCTCAGGGACCGGGGGGATACGCAGTATTTT. The chain combines TRBV3-1 with TRBJ2-3; the D gene is possibly TRBD2 (6 bases). This CDR3 spans 15 amino acids. Deletions cut 3 bases from V and 6 bases from J, with 16 bases between. In germline, CDR1 is LGHDT, CDR2 YNNKEL (reference sequence).

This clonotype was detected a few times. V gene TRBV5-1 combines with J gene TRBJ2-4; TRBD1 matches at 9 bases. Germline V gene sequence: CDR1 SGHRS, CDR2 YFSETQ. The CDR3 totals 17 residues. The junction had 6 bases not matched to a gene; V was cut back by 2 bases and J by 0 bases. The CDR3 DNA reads TGCGCCAGCAGCTTACGGACAGGGGATATAGCCAAAAACATTCAGTACTTC. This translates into CASSLRTGDIAKNIQYF.

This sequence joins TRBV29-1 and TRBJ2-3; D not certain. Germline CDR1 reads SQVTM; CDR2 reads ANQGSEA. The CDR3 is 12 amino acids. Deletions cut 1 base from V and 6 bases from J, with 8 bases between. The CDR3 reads CSVEGSPDTQYF. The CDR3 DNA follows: TGCAGCGTTGAAGGGTCCCCGGATACGCAGTATTTT.

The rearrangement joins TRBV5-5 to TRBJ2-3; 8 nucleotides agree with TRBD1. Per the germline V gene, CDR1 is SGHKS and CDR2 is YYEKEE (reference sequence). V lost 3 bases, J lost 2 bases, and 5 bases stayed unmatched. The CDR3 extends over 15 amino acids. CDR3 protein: CASSWGDRNTDTQYF. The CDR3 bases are TGTGCCAGCAGCTGGGGGGACAGGAACACAGATACGCAGTATTTT.

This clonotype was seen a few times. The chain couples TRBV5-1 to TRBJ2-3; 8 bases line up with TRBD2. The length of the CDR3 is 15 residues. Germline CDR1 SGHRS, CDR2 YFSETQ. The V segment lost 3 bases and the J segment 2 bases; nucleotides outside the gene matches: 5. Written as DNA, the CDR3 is TGCGCCAGCAGCTCCTTAGCGGGGTTCACAGATACGCAGTATTTT. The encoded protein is CASSSLAGFTDTQYF.

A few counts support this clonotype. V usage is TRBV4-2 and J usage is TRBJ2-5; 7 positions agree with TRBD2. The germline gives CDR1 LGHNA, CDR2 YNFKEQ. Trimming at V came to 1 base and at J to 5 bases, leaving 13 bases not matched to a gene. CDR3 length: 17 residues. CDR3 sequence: CASSQVVTRGEGETQYF. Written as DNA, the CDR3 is TGTGCCAGCAGCCAAGTAGTCACACGGGGGGAAGGGGAGACCCAGTACTTC.

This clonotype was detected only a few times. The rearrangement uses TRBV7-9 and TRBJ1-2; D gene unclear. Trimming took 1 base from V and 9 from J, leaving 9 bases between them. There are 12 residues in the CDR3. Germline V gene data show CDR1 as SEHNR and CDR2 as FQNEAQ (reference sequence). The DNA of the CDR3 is TGTGCCAGCAGCTTAGTCGATCAGAGCTACACCTTC. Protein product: CASSLVDQSYTF.

In DNA, the CDR3 is TGTGCCAGCAGCCAGACCCACGGGAGATCTGTCGGGGAGCTGTTTTTT. Translated, it gives CASSQTHGRSVGELFF. J is TRBJ2-2 and V is TRBV4-2, with D possibly being TRBD2 (6 bases). The CDR3 spans 16 residues. The ends were cut back, 3 bases at V and 7 bases at J, with 18 bases in the middle. Germline V gene lookup returns CDR1 LGHNA and CDR2 YNFKEQ.

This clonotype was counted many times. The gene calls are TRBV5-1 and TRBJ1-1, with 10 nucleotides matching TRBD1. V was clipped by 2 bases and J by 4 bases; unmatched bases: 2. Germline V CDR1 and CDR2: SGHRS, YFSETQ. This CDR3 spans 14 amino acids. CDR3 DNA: TGCGCCAGCAGCTTACGACAGGGGGCCACTGAAGCTTTCTTT. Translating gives CASSLRQGATEAFF.

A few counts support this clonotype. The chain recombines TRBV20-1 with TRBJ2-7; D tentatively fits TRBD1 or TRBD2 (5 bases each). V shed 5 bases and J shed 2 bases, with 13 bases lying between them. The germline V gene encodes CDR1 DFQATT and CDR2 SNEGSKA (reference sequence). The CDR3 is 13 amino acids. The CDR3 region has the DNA TGCAGTGCTGGCCTGGGGACCCCCTACGAGCAGTACTTC. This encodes CSAGLGTPYEQYF.

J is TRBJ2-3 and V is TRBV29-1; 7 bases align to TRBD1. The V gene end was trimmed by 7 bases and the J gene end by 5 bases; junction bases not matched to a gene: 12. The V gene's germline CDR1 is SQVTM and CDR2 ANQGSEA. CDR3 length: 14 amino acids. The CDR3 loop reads CSAPDRAKRDTQYF. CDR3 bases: TGCAGCGCCCCCGACAGGGCCAAACGAGATACGCAGTATTTT.

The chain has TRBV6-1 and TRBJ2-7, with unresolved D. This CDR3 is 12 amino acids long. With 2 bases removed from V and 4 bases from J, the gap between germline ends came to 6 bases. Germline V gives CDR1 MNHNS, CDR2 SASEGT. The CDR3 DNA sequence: TGTGCCAGCAGTGAACCGGCGTACGAGCAGTACTTC. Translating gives CASSEPAYEQYF.

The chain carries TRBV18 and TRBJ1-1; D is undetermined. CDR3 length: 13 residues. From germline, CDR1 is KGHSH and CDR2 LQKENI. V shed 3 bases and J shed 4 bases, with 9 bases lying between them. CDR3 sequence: CASSPALATEAFF. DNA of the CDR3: TGTGCCAGCTCACCTGCACTGGCCACTGAAGCTTTCTTT.

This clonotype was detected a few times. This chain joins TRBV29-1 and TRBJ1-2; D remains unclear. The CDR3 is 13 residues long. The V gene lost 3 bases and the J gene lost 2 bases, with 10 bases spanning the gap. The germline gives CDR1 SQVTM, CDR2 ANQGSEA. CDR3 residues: CSVDASENYGYTF. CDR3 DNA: TGCAGCGTTGACGCTTCCGAGAACTATGGCTACACCTTC.

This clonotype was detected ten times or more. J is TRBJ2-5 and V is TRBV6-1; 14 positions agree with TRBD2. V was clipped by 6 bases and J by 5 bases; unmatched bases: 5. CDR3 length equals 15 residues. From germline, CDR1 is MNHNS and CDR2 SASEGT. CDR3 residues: CASRGLAGGMETQYF. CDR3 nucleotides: TGTGCCAGCAGAGGACTAGCGGGAGGCATGGAGACCCAGTACTTC.

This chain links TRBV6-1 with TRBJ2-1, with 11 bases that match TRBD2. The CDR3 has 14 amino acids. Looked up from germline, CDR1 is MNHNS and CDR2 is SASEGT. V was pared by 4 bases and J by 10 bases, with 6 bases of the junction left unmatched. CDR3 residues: CASSARLAGREQFF. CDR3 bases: TGTGCCAGCAGTGCTCGACTAGCGGGAAGGGAGCAGTTCTTC.

The CDR3: CASSLEPGANTEAFF. The CDR3 DNA sequence: TGCGCCAGCAGCTTGGAACCAGGGGCGAACACTGAAGCTTTCTTT. The V and J genes are TRBV5-1 and TRBJ1-1; D possibly corresponds to TRBD1 (6 bases). Deletions cut 0 bases from V and 1 base from J, with 10 bases between. Germline V gene sequence: CDR1 SGHRS, CDR2 YFSETQ. CDR3 length equals 15 residues.

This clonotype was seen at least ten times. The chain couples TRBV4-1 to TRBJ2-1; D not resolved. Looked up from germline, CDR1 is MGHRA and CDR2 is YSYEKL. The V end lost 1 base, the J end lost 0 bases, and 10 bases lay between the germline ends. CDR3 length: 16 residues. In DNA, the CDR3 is TGCGCCAGCAGCCAAGCTGGCCTCGGCTCCTACAATGAGCAGTTCTTC. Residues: CASSQAGLGSYNEQFF.